This T cell receptor (beta chain) was found in a study of T cell responses to AZD1222 COVID-19 vaccine. General study findings and limits: Donor demographics were predominantly white British with a female majority; clonal diversity may be underestimated. Spike-specific TCRs gained breadth and depth after people received two AZD1222 doses. Regions 160-218 and 743-854 held dominance among vaccine-associated CD4 TCRs, which spanned spike.

Regarding this clone: Its specificity is not known.

The germline CDR1 and CDR2 sequences are MGHRA and YSYEKL. Trimming left V 1 base short and J 6 bases short, with 13 bases between. The CDR3 sequence is 15 residues long. The assay was immunoSEQ multiplex PCR, and TCRdb's table has in-frame clones only and misses some. The sample consists of about 94,000 clones, roughly 90% of them appearing once. Sequences were derived from peripheral blood, sampled on day 0 of AZD1222 vaccination. The sequence was collected from an adult in good health. The chain couples TRBV4-1 to TRBJ1-5, with D possibly matching TRBD1 (5 bases). The CDR3 DNA reads TGCGCCAGCAGCCAAGCAAGGGGTTCGGCTCAGCCCCAGCATTTT. Translated, it gives CASSQARGSAQPQHF.